This TCR beta chain was observed in a study of vaccination and CD4 T cells after COVID-19. Study in general: Overlapping spike peptides of SARS-CoV-2, HCoV-NL63, HCoV-OC43 and HCoV-229E stimulated the cells.

Regarding treatment: roughly 11-day PBMC culture with coronavirus spike peptide pools or control peptides (ViraFEST assay). Gathering of the CD4+ T cells, from the unexposed donor, took place before the COVID-19 pandemic (2011-2018). The study sequenced cultured CD4+ T cell DNA using the Oncomine TCR Beta short-read assay. From the PCR reads, TCRdb called clonotypes with MiXCR, one entry per CDR3 protein. The sample consists of approximately 7,100 distinct CDR3 sequences, roughly 50% of them appearing once. This clonotype was seen only a few times. The antigen is unknown. Germline V lookup: CDR1 KGHDR, CDR2 SFDVKD. V dropped 0 bases and J dropped 1 base, with 5 bases sitting between them. CDR3 length: 14 amino acids.

The V call is TRBV24-1, the J call TRBJ1-2, with D unresolved. The receptor was derived from a human donor in good health. Sequenced material: CD4+ T cells from blood, cultured in vitro. This CDR3 reads CATSDLRFNYGYTF. The CDR3 DNA reads TGTGCCACCAGTGATTTGCGGTTTAACTATGGCTACACCTTC.